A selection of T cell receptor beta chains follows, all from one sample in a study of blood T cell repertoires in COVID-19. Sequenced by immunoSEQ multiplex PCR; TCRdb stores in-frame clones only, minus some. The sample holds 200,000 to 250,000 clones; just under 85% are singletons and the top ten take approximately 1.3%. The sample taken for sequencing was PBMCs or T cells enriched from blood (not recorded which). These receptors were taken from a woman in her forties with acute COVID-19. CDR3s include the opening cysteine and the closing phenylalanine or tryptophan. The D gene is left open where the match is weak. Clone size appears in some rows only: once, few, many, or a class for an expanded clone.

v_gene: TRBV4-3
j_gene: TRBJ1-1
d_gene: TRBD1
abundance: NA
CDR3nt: TGCGCCAGCAACTCCAAGGCTGCAGGGGGGACCACTGAAGCTTTCTTT
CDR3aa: CASNSKAAGGTTEAFF

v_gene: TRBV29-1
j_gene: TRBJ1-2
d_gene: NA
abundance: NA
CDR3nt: TGCAGCGTCGCGGACAATAACTATGGCTACACCTTC
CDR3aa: CSVADNNYGYTF

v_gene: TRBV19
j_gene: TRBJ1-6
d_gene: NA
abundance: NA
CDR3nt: TGTGCCAGTAGCACGACAGGAACCCTTGCCTCACCCCTCCACTTT
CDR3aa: CASSTTGTLASPLHF

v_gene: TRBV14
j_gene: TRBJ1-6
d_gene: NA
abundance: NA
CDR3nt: TGTGCCAGCAGCGAACGGGTGACGCACGGTTCACCCCTCCACTTT
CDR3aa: CASSERVTHGSPLHF

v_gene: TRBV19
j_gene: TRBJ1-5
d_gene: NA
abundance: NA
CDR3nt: TGTGCCAGTAGTATAGTAGGGGCAGCAAATCAGCCCCAGCATTTT
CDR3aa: CASSIVGAANQPQHF

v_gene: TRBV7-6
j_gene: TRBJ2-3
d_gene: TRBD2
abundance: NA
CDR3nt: TGTGCCAGCAGCTCTACGGGGACTAAGGGGGATACGCAGTATTTT
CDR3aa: CASSSTGTKGDTQYF

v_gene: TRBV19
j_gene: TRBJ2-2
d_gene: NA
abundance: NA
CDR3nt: TGTGCCAGTAGTGGAGCTGATTCCACCGGGGAGCTGTTTTTT
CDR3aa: CASSGADSTGELFF

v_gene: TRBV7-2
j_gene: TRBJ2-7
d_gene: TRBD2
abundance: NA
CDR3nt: TGTGCCAGCAGCGTCGCACTAGCGGGGAGGAACGAGCAGTACTTC
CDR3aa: CASSVALAGRNEQYF

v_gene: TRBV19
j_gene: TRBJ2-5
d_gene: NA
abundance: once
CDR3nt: TGTGCCAGTAGTAATAGACAGAGAGAGACCCAGTACTTC
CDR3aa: CASSNRQRETQYF

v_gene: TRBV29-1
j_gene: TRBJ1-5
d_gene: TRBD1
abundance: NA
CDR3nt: TGCAGCGGGGGGACAGGGAGAAATCAGCCCCAGCATTTT
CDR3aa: CSGGTGRNQPQHF

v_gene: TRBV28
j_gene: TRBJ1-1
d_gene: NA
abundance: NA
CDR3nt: TGTGCCAGCAGTTTTGTAGTCTCAACAGGGCCGGGGACTGAAGCTTTCTTT
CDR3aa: CASSFVVSTGPGTEAFF

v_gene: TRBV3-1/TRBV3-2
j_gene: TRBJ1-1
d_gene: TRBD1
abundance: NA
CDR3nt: TGTGCCAGCAGCTTTCGCTGGGACAGGGCGAACACTGAAGCTTTCTTT
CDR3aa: CASSFRWDRANTEAFF

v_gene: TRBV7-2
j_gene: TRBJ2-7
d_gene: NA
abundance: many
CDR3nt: TGTGCCAGCAGCTTACTATGGGGGGGCAAAAACGAGCAGTACTTC
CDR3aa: CASSLLWGGKNEQYF

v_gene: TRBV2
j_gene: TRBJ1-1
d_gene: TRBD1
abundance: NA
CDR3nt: TGTGCCAGCAGGGGGGGACAGATTAACACTGAAGCTTTCTTT
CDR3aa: CASRGGQINTEAFF

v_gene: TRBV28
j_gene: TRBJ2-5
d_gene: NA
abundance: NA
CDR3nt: TGTGCCAGCAGTTTAGCCTATCAAGAGACCCAGTACTTC
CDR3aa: CASSLAYQETQYF

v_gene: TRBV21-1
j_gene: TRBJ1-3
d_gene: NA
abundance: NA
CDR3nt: TGTGCCAGCAGCAGGACAGACTCTGGAAACACCATATATTTT
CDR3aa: CASSRTDSGNTIYF

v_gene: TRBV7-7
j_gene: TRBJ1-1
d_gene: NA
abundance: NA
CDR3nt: TGTGCCAGCAGCAAAGGGGGTGGGTCAGAAGCTTTCTTT
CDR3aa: CASSKGGGSEAFF

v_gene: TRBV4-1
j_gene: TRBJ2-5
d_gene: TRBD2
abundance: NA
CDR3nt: TGCGCCAGCAGCCGCGTGCGGGAGGAGGGGGAGACCCAGTACTTC
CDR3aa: CASSRVREEGETQYF

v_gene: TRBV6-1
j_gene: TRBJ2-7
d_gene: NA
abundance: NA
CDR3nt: TGTGCCAGCAGTGAAGAAACGGGAGTAACCTACGAGCAGTACTTC
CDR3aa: CASSEETGVTYEQYF

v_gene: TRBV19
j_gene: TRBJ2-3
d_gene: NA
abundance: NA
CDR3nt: TGTGCCAGTAGTATACAGGCCCTTAGCACAGATACGCAGTATTTT
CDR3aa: CASSIQALSTDTQYF

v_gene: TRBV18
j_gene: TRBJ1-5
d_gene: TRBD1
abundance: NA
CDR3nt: TGTGCCAGCTCACCGAGACAGGGGATCTTTGGGCCCCAGCATTTT
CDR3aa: CASSPRQGIFGPQHF

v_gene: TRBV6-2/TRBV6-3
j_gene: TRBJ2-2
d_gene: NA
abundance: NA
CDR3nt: TGTGCCAGCAGTTACTCACCCAGGCAGGGGACCGGGGAGCTGTTTTTT
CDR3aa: CASSYSPRQGTGELFF

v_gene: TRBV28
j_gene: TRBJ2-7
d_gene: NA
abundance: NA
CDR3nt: TGTGCCAGCATTTCTTCGGGGGACGAGCAGTACTTC
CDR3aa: CASISSGDEQYF

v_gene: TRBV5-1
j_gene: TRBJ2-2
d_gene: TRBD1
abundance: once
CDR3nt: TGCGCCAGCAGCTGGGGACAGGGGGGCACCGGGGAGCTGTTTTTT
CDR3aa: CASSWGQGGTGELFF

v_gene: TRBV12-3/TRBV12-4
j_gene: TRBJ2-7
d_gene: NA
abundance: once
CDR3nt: TGTGCCAGCAGTTTTGGGCCGGGAGCGCAGTACTTC
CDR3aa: CASSFGPGAQYF

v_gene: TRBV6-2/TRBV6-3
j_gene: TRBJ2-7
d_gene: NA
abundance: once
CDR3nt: TGTGCCAGCAGTTATTCAGGGTACTACGACGAGCAGTACTTC
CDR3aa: CASSYSGYYDEQYF

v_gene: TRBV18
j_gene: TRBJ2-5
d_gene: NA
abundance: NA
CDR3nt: TGTGCCAGCTCACCACCGTCCAAAGAGACCCAGTACTTC
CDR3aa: CASSPPSKETQYF

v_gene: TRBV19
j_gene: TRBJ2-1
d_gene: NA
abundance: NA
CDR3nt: TGTGCCAGTAGCCCTGAGCGGTTATCCTACAATGAGCAGTTCTTC
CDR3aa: CASSPERLSYNEQFF

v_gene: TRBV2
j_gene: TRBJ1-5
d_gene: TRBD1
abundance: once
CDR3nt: TGTGCCAGCAGGTCGGGACAGGGGTACCAGCCCCAGCATTTT
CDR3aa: CASRSGQGYQPQHF

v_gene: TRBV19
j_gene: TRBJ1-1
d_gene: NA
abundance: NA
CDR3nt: TGTGCCAGTAGTATCAGAAGGGCTAGCGGGGCTTCTGAAGCTTTCTTT
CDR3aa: CASSIRRASGASEAFF

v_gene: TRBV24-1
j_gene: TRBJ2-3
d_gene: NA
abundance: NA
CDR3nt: TGTGCCACCAGTGATTTCCGGGGATCGGATACGCAGTATTTT
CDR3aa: CATSDFRGSDTQYF

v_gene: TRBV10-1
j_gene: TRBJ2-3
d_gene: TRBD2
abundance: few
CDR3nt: TGCGCCAGCAGTGAGTCGTCTAGCGGGGGATCGCAGTATTTT
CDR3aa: CASSESSSGGSQYF

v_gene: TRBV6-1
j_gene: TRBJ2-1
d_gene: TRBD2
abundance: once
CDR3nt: TGTGCCAGCAGTGAAAAGTCTGCGACTAGCGGGAAAGCTTACAATGAGCAGTTCTTC
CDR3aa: CASSEKSATSGKAYNEQFF

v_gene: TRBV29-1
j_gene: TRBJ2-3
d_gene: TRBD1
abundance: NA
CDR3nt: TGCAGCGTTGAAAGGGGGACAGCTCCTGATACGCAGTATTTT
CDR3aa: CSVERGTAPDTQYF

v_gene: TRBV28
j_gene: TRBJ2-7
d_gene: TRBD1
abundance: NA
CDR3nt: TGTGCCAGCAATCAACCGGGACAGGGTGCCGAGCAGTACTTC
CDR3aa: CASNQPGQGAEQYF

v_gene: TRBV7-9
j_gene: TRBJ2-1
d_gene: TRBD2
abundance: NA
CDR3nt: TGTGCCAGCAGCCCAAGAGCTAGCGGGGTATACAATGAGCAGTTCTTC
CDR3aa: CASSPRASGVYNEQFF

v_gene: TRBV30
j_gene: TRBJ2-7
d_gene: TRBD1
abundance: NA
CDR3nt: TGTGCCTGGAAGAGGGGGCTAGGCTACGAGCAGTACTTC
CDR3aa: CAWKRGLGYEQYF